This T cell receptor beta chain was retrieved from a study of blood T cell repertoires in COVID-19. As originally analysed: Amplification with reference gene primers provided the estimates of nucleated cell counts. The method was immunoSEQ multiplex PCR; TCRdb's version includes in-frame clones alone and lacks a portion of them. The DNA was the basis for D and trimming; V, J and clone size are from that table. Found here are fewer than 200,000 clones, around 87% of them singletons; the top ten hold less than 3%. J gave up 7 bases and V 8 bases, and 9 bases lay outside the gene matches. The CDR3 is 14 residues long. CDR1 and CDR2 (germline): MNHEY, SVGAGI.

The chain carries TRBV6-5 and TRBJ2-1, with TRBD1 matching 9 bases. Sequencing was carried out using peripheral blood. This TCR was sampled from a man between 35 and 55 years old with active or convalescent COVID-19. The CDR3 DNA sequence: TGTGCCAGCCGTACTCCGGGACAGGGAAATGAGCAGTTCTTC. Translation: CASRTPGQGNEQFF.